The next 32 T cell receptor beta chains were all read from a single sample in a study of cytomegalovirus exposure and HLA in healthy donors. The study ran its PCR with 60 Vbeta and 13 Jbeta primers. TCRdb's table, derived via immunoSEQ multiplex PCR, lists solely in-frame clones and lacks some. The sample includes about 180,000 clones, 70% to 80% of them seen just once. Sequencing input: PBMCs. These receptors originate from a man between 18 and 35 years old in good health and CMV-seronegative.

J is TRBJ1-2 and V is TRBV6-1; 9 positions agree with TRBD1. V shed 1 base, J shed 9 bases, and the junction held 6 bases outside the gene matches. Germline V gene data show CDR1 as MNHNS and CDR2 as SASEGT. The CDR3 spans 14 residues. CDR3 protein: CASSEDRGRGRYTF. As DNA, the CDR3 is TGTGCCAGCAGTGAAGACAGGGGGCGGGGCCGCTACACCTTC.

This clone was seen a single time. The chain links TRBV7-9 to TRBJ2-2; the D is unclear. This CDR3 is built from 17 residues. Germline loops: CDR1 SEHNR, CDR2 FQNEAQ (reference sequence). The V and J ends lost 5 bases and 0 bases respectively, with 16 bases between them. The CDR3 here is CASSLPGDNPNTGELFF. CDR3 bases: TGTGCCAGCAGCCTGCCTGGTGACAACCCGAACACCGGGGAGCTGTTTTTT.

The V call is TRBV9, the J call TRBJ1-5; D is possibly TRBD1 (6 bases). Germline V gene data show CDR1 as SGDLS and CDR2 as YYNGEE. V was pared by 5 bases and J by 3 bases, with 15 bases between. CDR3 length: 15 residues. CDR3 region: CASSPDRRFNQPQHF. The CDR3 region has the DNA TGTGCCAGCAGTCCCGACAGGAGGTTCAATCAGCCCCAGCATTTT.

The chain carries TRBV9 and TRBJ2-3; 10 bases match TRBD2. V lost 3 bases and J lost 0; bases outside the gene matches: 7. CDR3 length: 17 amino acids. From germline, CDR1 is SGDLS and CDR2 YYNGEE. Here the CDR3 DNA reads TGTGCCAGCAGCGAAAGTACTAGCGGGACTAGCACAGATACGCAGTATTTT. Translated: CASSESTSGTSTDTQYF.

On this clone itself: A junction boundary mismatches the germline segment, possibly from a read error. CDR3 in DNA: TGTTCCAGCTCGATACAGGCCTACGAGCAGTACTTC. It encodes CSSSIQAYEQYF. The chain joins TRBV7-9 to TRBJ2-7; possible D gene TRBD1, 5 bases. The CDR3 is 12 amino acids. Per the germline V gene, CDR1 is SEHNR and CDR2 is FQNEAQ (reference sequence).

The chain is built from TRBV4-2 and TRBJ2-2; 9 positions agree with TRBD2. Trimming cost V 0 bases and J 6 bases; bases outside gene matches: 11. CDR1 and CDR2 from the germline V gene are LGHNA and YNFKEQ. The CDR3 is made up of 18 amino acids. CDR3 in DNA: TGTGCCAGCAGCCAAGAGTCCAGCGGGGGGACCCCCGCCGGGGAGCTGTTTTTT. Translating it yields CASSQESSGGTPAGELFF.

This chain joins TRBV5-4 and TRBJ2-2; 13 nucleotides match TRBD2. The CDR3 contains 18 residues. CDR1 SGHNT and CDR2 YYREEE come from the germline V gene (reference sequence). V lost 1 base and J lost 6; bases outside the gene matches: 9. CDR3 nucleotides: TGTGCCAGCAGCTTGATCGGGACTAGCGGGATTTTGGCCGGGGAGCTGTTTTTT. Its protein is CASSLIGTSGILAGELFF.

V is TRBV29-1 and J is TRBJ2-7, with TRBD1 identical over 10 bases. The V segment lost 6 bases and the J segment 3 bases; nucleotides outside the gene matches: 5. This CDR3 region has 13 residues. In germline, CDR1 is SQVTM, CDR2 ANQGSEA. CDR3: CSVRRDRGYEQYF. The CDR3 DNA reads as TGCAGCGTACGCCGGGACAGGGGCTACGAGCAGTACTTC.

This sequence joins TRBV30 and TRBJ1-4, with D maybe TRBD1 (6 bases). Germline values: CDR1 GTSNPN, CDR2 SVGIG (reference sequence). V lost 3 bases and J lost 3, with 11 bases in between. The CDR3 has 14 residues. The CDR3 DNA sequence: TGTGCCTGGAGAGCCGGGACACCTAATGAAAAACTGTTTTTT. This encodes CAWRAGTPNEKLFF.

This chain uses TRBV19 with TRBJ1-5; tentatively, D is TRBD1 (5 bases). V was pared by 4 bases and J by 6 bases, with 16 bases between. Germline CDR1 and CDR2: LNHDA and SQIVND (reference sequence). The CDR3 is 15 amino acids. The chain's CDR3 is CASSTSGDLFQPQHF. The DNA for the CDR3 is TGTGCCAGTAGTACCTCGGGGGACTTGTTTCAGCCCCAGCATTTT.

A single count supports this clone. J is TRBJ2-7 and V is TRBV19; possible D gene TRBD1, 5 bases. This CDR3 spans 14 amino acids. The germline V gene has CDR1 LNHDA and CDR2 SQIVND (reference sequence). Trimming took 3 bases from V and 7 from J, leaving 16 bases between them. CDR3 nucleotide sequence: TGTGCCAGTAGTATTGAGCAGGGAAAAAGGGAGCAGTACTTC. This translates into CASSIEQGKREQYF.

This chain joins TRBV12-5 and TRBJ2-2; 7 bases are shared with TRBD1. Germline V gene data show CDR1 as LGHNT and CDR2 as FRNRAP. The ends lost 1 base at V and 6 bases at J; junction bases unmatched: 5. This CDR3 spans 15 amino acids. CDR3 bases: TGTGCTAGTGGTTTGGGACAGGGTGCGGCCGGGGAGCTGTTTTTT. This gives the protein CASGLGQGAAGELFF.

The chain employs TRBV7-9 and TRBJ2-7; D perhaps matches TRBD2 (6 bases). The CDR3 consists of 13 residues. The V gene's germline CDR1 is SEHNR and CDR2 FQNEAQ (reference sequence). The V end lost 5 bases, the J end lost 6 bases, and 14 bases lay between the germline ends. The CDR3 DNA reads as TGTGCCAGCAGCCCCGCGGGGTTGAGCGAGCAGTACTTC. It yields the protein CASSPAGLSEQYF. The full variable domain, rest sourced from reference TRBV7-9 and TRBJ2-7, is DTGVSQNPRHKITKRGQNVTFRCDPISEHNRLYWYRQTLGQGPEFLTYFQNEAQLEKSRLLSDRFSAERPKGSFSTLEIQRTEQGDSAMYLCASSPAGLSEQYFGPGTRLTVT.

This clone has just a few counts. The gene calls are TRBV6-5 and TRBJ2-7, with D possibly matching TRBD2 (6 bases). The germline CDR1 and CDR2 sequences are MNHEY and SVGAGI. The CDR3 is 11 amino acids. Trimming left V 6 bases short and J 7 bases short, with 10 bases between. The CDR3 DNA reads TGTGCCAGCAGACCTGGGACTGAGCAGTACTTC. It codes for CASRPGTEQYF.

This clone has more than one count but fewer than ten. The chain couples TRBV7-3 to TRBJ2-2, with TRBD2 matching 8 bases. The CDR3 covers 14 residues. Germline V CDR1 and CDR2: SGHTA, FQGTGA. With V trimmed by 5 bases and J by 6 bases, 5 bases remained unmatched. For the CDR3, the DNA is TGTGCCAGCAGCCTTGGACTAGCCGCCGGGGAGCTGTTTTTT. Amino acids: CASSLGLAAGELFF.

The V gene is TRBV6-6, the J gene TRBJ1-3; tentatively, D is TRBD1 (6 bases). CDR3 size: 15 residues. Looked up from germline, CDR1 is MNHNY and CDR2 is SVGAGI (reference sequence). Trimming left V 7 bases short and J 4 bases short, with 17 bases between. The CDR3 spells CASTLSGTLGNTIYF. CDR3 sequence (DNA): TGTGCCAGCACCCTCTCCGGGACACTCGGAAACACCATATATTTT.

The genes are TRBV18 and TRBJ2-1, with 12 bases lining up with TRBD2. Germline assignment: CDR1 KGHSH and CDR2 LQKENI. With 3 bases clipped from V and 6 bases from J, the junction kept 18 bases outside the gene matches. The CDR3 has 20 residues. CDR3 residues: CASSPLRNRRLAGVLNEQFF. CDR3 in DNA: TGTGCCAGCTCACCCCTAAGAAATCGGCGACTAGCGGGGGTACTCAATGAGCAGTTCTTC.

The J gene is TRBJ2-7, the V gene TRBV30; 8 bases are a match to TRBD1. The V gene's germline CDR1 is GTSNPN and CDR2 SVGIG (reference sequence). V shed 3 bases and J 4 bases; nucleotides not matched to a gene: 8. The CDR3 has 14 amino acids. The CDR3 is CAWRYRDRTYEQYF. In DNA form, the CDR3 reads TGTGCCTGGAGGTATCGGGACAGGACTTACGAGCAGTACTTC.

This clone was detected only once. The chain recombines TRBV7-9 with TRBJ1-2; D is uncertain. V was clipped by 6 bases and J by 1 base, with 15 bases between them. The germline gives CDR1 SEHNR, CDR2 FQNEAQ (reference sequence). This CDR3 is 15 amino acids long. This CDR3 reads CASSFIADINYGYTF. The CDR3 bases are TGTGCCAGCAGTTTTATTGCAGACATTAACTATGGCTACACCTTC.

The V call is TRBV5-8, the J call TRBJ1-5; weak D call: TRBD1 (5 bases). Germline CDR1 reads SGHTS; CDR2 reads YDEGEE. The CDR3 covers 15 residues. The germline V and J ends were trimmed by 6 bases and 5 bases, with 18 bases remaining between them. CDR3 residues: CASNQLDRAYQPQHF. The DNA for the CDR3 is TGTGCCAGCAATCAATTAGACAGAGCCTATCAGCCCCAGCATTTT.

J is TRBJ2-1 and V is TRBV5-8; TRBD2 matches 8 bases. Germline-derived CDR1 and CDR2 are SGHTS and YDEGEE. Trimming removed 2 bases from V and 9 bases from J; junction bases left unmatched: 10. This CDR3 contains 15 residues. The chain's CDR3 is CASSFKAGAGCEQFF. In DNA form, the CDR3 reads TGTGCCAGCAGCTTCAAAGCGGGAGCCGGGTGTGAGCAGTTCTTC.

V and J are TRBV7-9 and TRBJ2-2, with a weak D call TRBD1 (7 bases). V lost 5 bases and J 5 bases, leaving 18 bases between the germline ends. Germline CDR1 is SEHNR and CDR2 is FQNEAQ (reference sequence). This CDR3 spans 16 amino acids. The chain's CDR3 is CASSPGGTGATGELFF. CDR3 coding DNA: TGTGCCAGCAGCCCCGGGGGCACAGGGGCGACCGGGGAGCTGTTTTTT.

This chain connects TRBV11-2 to TRBJ2-2; D is ambiguous. In germline, CDR1 is SGHAT, CDR2 FQNNGV. The V end lost 1 base, the J end lost 6 bases, and 6 bases lay between the germline ends. The CDR3 consists of 13 residues. CDR3 protein: CASSLVVSGELFF. CDR3 bases: TGTGCCAGCAGCTTAGTAGTCTCCGGGGAGCTGTTTTTT.

This chain joins TRBV9 and TRBJ2-5; 15 bases match TRBD2. Trimming cost V 3 bases and J 7 bases; bases outside gene matches: 4. The CDR3 totals 15 residues. Germline assignment: CDR1 SGDLS and CDR2 YYNGEE. CDR3 protein: CASSGTSGGVGTQYF. As DNA, the CDR3 is TGTGCCAGCAGCGGGACTAGCGGGGGGGTGGGGACCCAGTACTTC.

Comment on this clone: This CDR3 is also generated by other DNA sequences in the sample. The V and J genes are TRBV5-6 and TRBJ2-7; TRBD2 matches at 7 bases. The CDR3 spans 14 residues. Trimming at V came to 2 bases and at J to 4 bases, leaving 6 bases not matched to a gene. Per germline, CDR1 SGHDT and CDR2 YYEEEE. The CDR3 coding sequence is TGTGCCAGCAGCTTCGGCGGGAGCTCTTACGAGCAGTACTTC. It encodes CASSFGGSSYEQYF.

The J gene is TRBJ1-4, the V gene TRBV19; D may be TRBD1 (6 bases). This CDR3 has 15 amino acids. Germline CDR1 LNHDA, CDR2 SQIVND (reference sequence). The ends were cut back, 2 bases at V and 8 bases at J, with 15 bases in the middle. The CDR3 nucleotides are TGTGCCAGTAGTATACTGGGAACAGGGAAAGAAAAACTGTTTTTT. Translated, it gives CASSILGTGKEKLFF. The full variable domain, with the rest looked up from reference TRBV19 and TRBJ1-4, is DGGITQSPKYLFRKEGQNVTLSCEQNLNHDAMYWYRQDPGQGLRLIYYSQIVNDFQKGDIAEGYSVSREKKESFPLTVTSAQKNPTAFYLCASSILGTGKEKLFFGSGTQLSVL.

This clone has more than one count but fewer than ten. The chain combines TRBV16 with TRBJ1-2; tentative D call: TRBD1 (6 bases). This CDR3 spans 14 amino acids. Germline-derived CDR1 and CDR2 are KGHSY and FQNENV. V was clipped by 4 bases and J by 6 bases, with 15 bases between them. The CDR3 spells CASSPSPRTDGYTF. CDR3 in DNA: TGTGCCAGCAGCCCATCTCCCCGGACAGATGGCTACACCTTC. Complete variable domain (other parts from reference TRBV16 and TRBJ1-2): GEEVAQTPKHLVRGEGQKAKLYCAPIKGHSYVFWYQQVLKNEFKFLISFQNENVFDETGMPKERFSAKCLPNSPCSLEIQATKLEDSAVYFCASSPSPRTDGYTFGSGTRLTVV.

The chain joins TRBV6-5 to TRBJ2-7; 9 bases are a match to TRBD1. This CDR3 has 15 amino acids. CDR1 and CDR2 (germline): MNHEY, SVGAGI. V dropped 5 bases and J dropped 3; count of bases not matched to a gene: 8. The DNA of the CDR3 is TGTGCCAGCAGTCCCCCCGGGACAGGGAACTACGAGCAGTACTTC. This sequence encodes CASSPPGTGNYEQYF.

The CDR3 spells CASSQTGGTGHGYTF. The CDR3 DNA is TGTGCCAGCAGTCAGACCGGTGGGACAGGGCATGGCTACACCTTC. The genes are TRBV27 and TRBJ1-2; TRBD1 matches at 9 bases. With 5 bases clipped from V and 6 bases from J, the junction kept 10 bases outside the gene matches. Germline V gives CDR1 MNHEY, CDR2 SMNVEV (reference sequence). This CDR3 contains 15 residues.

The V call is TRBV7-2, the J call TRBJ2-1, with 7 bases aligning to TRBD1. Trimming removed 4 bases from V and 1 base from J; junction bases left unmatched: 4. The CDR3 is made up of 15 amino acids. Germline CDR1 is SGHTA and CDR2 is FQGNSA. The CDR3 reads CASSSTGASYNEQFF. Here the CDR3 DNA reads TGTGCCAGCAGCTCAACAGGGGCTTCCTACAATGAGCAGTTCTTC. The variable domain in full, with the rest retrieved from reference TRBV7-2 and TRBJ2-1, is GAGVSQSPSNKVTEKGKDVELRCDPISGHTALYWYRQSLGQGLEFLIYFQGNSAPDKSGLPSDRFSAERTGGSVSTLTIQRTQQEDSAVYLCASSSTGASYNEQFFGPGTRLTVL.

The chain employs TRBV2 and TRBJ1-2, with D possibly TRBD1 on 5 matching bases. The germline gives CDR1 SNHLY, CDR2 FYNNEI. The CDR3 contains 13 residues. V lost 2 bases and J lost 4, with 8 bases in between. The CDR3 is CASSEQGGYGYTF. The CDR3 DNA is TGTGCCAGCAGTGAACAGGGCGGCTATGGCTACACCTTC.

V is TRBV30 and J is TRBJ2-1, with 9 bases aligning to TRBD2. The CDR3 contains 16 residues. CDR1 is GTSNPN, CDR2 SVGIG, per germline (reference sequence). V lost 4 bases to trimming and J lost 8 bases; unmatched junction nucleotides: 15. CDR3 sequence: CAWKTVLGRTSDEQFF. The CDR3 DNA is TGTGCCTGGAAAACCGTTTTGGGCCGGACTAGCGATGAGCAGTTCTTC.